The clone carrying this TCR beta chain was seen only once. Its antigen remains unknown. At one end the junction does not follow the germline gene, possibly because of a read error. Germline lookup yields CDR1 ENHRY and CDR2 SYGVKD. The CDR3 totals 15 residues. The data derive from a study of read filtering for tumor transcriptome and immune sequencing. About the study: Among patients, 17 to 20 were male and 15 or so female, aged roughly 47 to 90 (mean roughly 63). 8 or 9 patients were R-ISS I, 16 were R-ISS II, roughly seven were R-ISS III.

Study conclusions and caveats: IR-seq and RNA-seq agreed better without single-read clonotypes. The sorted CD138-negative fraction was a mixed bone marrow immune population, not purified T cells.

The library was built from about 370 ng RNA with molecular barcoded adaptors for alpha/delta and beta/gamma chains. TCRdb independently ran MiXCR on the reads; one entry per CDR3 protein. The sample holds fewer than 35,000 distinct CDR3 sequences, approximately 17% seen once. The V call is TRBV10-3, the J call TRBJ2-1; 9 bases line up with TRBD2. The source is a donor at least 40 years old with multiple myeloma. Sequencing used a population of CD138-negative cells sorted from bone marrow. The CDR3 sequence is CAISETSGCYNEQLF. CDR3 coding DNA: TGTGCCATCAGTGAGACTAGCGGGTGTTACAATGAGCAGCTCTTC.